The source of this TCR beta chain is a study of T cells in localized non-small cell lung cancer. Study-level results: Adjacent lung had a median about 55 of the 100 largest tumor clones. Highest T cell clonality was seen in uninvolved adjacent lung, surpassing that measured in tumor. Heterogeneity remains possible, as sequencing covered one tumor region only.

The protocol was immunoSEQ multiplex PCR, while the TCRdb copy is restricted to in-frame clones and leaves out a portion. The sample includes around 2,800 clones, about 24% of them seen just once. This clone has a handful of counts. Its cognate antigen is unknown. Germline CDR1 LNHDA, CDR2 SQIVND (reference sequence). Trimming at V came to 6 bases and at J to 1 base, leaving 7 bases not matched to a gene. The CDR3 consists of 16 residues. The sample consisted of lung tumor tissue, taken before any cancer treatment. This chain uses TRBV19 with TRBJ1-4; 8 bases are shared with TRBD1. This clonotype was sampled from a man aged 40 to 70 with stage I lung adenocarcinoma. As DNA, the CDR3 is TGTGCCAGTAGACCCGACAGGGGAAGAACTAATGAAAAACTGTTTTTT. This sequence encodes CASRPDRGRTNEKLFF.